The sequence of this TCR beta chain was determined in a study of cytomegalovirus exposure and HLA in healthy donors. Primers: 60 Vbeta forward and 13 Jbeta reverse. In the study's own analysis: A follow-up analysis tallied about 80 million unique TCR beta chains, roughly 10 million shared. Repertoires were generated with immunoSEQ multiplex PCR, while TCRdb's copy carries only in-frame clones and drops some. From that table come the V and J calls and clone size; the DNA was used to work out D and trimming. The sample consists of about 59,000 clones, 80% of them appearing once. The CDR3 sequence is 17 residues long. Germline V lookup: CDR1 SGHDT, CDR2 YYEEEE. Trimming at V came to 0 bases and at J to 2 bases, leaving 11 bases not matched to a gene.

This clonotype was obtained from a woman in her 40s in good health and CMV-seronegative. V usage is TRBV5-6 and J usage is TRBJ2-7; 7 positions match TRBD1. Material for sequencing was PBMCs. CDR3 in DNA: TGTGCCAGCAGCTTGGACCCCACGGGACAGTATACCTACGAGCAGTACTTC. It translates to CASSLDPTGQYTYEQYF.